The source of this T cell receptor (beta chain) is a study of CD8+ T cells in alopecia areata. Overall study results and limits: Mice showed clearer TCR sharing than patients did, a gap that was possibly HLA-related. When scalp samples are sequenced, resident alphabeta T cells of normal skin are also captured.

Investigators isolated RNA and reverse transcribed it into cDNA to act as the sequencing template. Generated by immunoSEQ multiplex PCR, the TCRdb table keeps only in-frame clones and is missing some. The table includes under 150,000 clones, 62% detected once. Remarks on this clone: Its target is unknown.

With V trimmed by 5 bases and J by 3 bases, 6 bases remained unmatched. The CDR3 spans 15 residues. Germline CDR1 reads SGHAT; CDR2 reads FQNNGV. Sorted populations comprised CD4+ and CD8+ T cells obtained from PBMCs. This receptor was obtained from a human donor in good health. The chain carries TRBV11-2 and TRBJ2-1; the match to TRBD2 covers 8 bases. Sequenced input: CD8+ T cells sorted from blood. The CDR3 protein is CASSRAGEGYNEQFF. CDR3 DNA: TGTGCCAGCAGCCGAGCGGGAGAGGGCTACAATGAGCAGTTCTTC.